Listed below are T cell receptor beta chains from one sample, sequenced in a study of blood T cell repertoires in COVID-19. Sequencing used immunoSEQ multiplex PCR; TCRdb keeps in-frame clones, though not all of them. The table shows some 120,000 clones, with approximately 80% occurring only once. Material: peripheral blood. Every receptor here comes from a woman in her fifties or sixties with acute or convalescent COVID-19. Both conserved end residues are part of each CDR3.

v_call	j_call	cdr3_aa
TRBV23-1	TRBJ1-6	CASSQWGGKNSPLHF
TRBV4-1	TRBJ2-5	CASSRTSEYQETQYF
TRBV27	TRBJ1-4	CASSFQRDGEKLFF
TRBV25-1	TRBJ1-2	CASSPRDRGSYGYTF
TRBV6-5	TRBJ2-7	CAGQGQVLQGEQYF
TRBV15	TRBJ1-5	CATSRMAGMGSNQPQHF
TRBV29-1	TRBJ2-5	CSVLGGTKETQYF
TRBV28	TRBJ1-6	CASSPGFNSPLHF
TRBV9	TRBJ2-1	CASSASLLAEQFF
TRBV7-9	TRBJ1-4	CASSLSASQVVPAFF
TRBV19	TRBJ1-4	CASANTGGLNEKLFF
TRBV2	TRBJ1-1	CASSETVWADTEAFF
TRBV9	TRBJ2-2	CASSGQGTGELFF
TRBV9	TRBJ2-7	CASSVEASGGVEQYF
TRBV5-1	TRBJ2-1	CASSSAGTAEEEQFF
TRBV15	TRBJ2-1	CATSRPSGRGYNEQFF
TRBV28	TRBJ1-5	CASVPPGYQPQHF
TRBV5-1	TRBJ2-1	CASSLARYNEQFF
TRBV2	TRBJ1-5	CASSDGGFSHQPQHF
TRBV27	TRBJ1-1	CASSWQGAYTEAFF
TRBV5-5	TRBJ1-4	CASSPEGFGREKLFF
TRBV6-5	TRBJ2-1	CASSHGLASNEQFF
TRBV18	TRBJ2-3	CASSPLGRDTQYF
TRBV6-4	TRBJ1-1	CASSAQQGGTEAFF
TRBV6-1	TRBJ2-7	CASSEHSYEQYF
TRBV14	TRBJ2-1	CASSQFYSGATYNEQFF
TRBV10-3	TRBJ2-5	CAINRDFQETQYF
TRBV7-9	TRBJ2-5	CASSLGDRGRQETQYF
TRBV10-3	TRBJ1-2	CAIKTELNNYGYTF
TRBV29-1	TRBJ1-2	CSVVSFGQGDGYTF
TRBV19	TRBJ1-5	CASSIWRGNQPQHF
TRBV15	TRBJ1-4	CATSRDPNSNEKLFF
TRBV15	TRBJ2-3	CATSRDPGSTDTQYF
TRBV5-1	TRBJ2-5	CASSPRTEETQYF
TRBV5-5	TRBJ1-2	CASSSDYGYTF
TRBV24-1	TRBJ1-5	CATSDNRGPNQPQHF
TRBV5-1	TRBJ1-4	CASSEARAVNEKLFF
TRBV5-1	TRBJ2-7	CASSLGWTAVSYEQYF
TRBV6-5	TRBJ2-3	CASHLAGDTQYF
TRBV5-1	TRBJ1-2	CASSLGDRGYGYTF
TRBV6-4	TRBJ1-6	CASDLGTGNSPLHF
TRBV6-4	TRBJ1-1	CASSEGTGGALDTEAFF
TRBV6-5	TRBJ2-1	CASSKGLGNEQFF